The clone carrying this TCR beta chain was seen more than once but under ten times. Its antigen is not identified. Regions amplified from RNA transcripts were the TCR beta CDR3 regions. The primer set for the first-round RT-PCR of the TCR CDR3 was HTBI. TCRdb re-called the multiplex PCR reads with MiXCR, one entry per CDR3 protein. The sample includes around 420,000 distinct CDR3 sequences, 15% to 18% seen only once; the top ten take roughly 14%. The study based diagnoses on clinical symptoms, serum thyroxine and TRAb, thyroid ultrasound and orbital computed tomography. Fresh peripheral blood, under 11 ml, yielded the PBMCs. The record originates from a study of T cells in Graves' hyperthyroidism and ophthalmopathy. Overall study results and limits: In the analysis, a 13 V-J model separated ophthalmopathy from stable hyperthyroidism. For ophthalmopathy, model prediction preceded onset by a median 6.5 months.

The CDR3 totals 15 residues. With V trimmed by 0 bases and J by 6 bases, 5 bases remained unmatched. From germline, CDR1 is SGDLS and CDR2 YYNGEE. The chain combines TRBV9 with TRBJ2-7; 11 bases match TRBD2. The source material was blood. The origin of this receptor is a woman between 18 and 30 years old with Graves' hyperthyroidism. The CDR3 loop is CASSVGTSGSAEQYF. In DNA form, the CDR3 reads TGTGCCAGCAGCGTAGGAACTAGCGGGAGTGCCGAGCAGTACTTC.